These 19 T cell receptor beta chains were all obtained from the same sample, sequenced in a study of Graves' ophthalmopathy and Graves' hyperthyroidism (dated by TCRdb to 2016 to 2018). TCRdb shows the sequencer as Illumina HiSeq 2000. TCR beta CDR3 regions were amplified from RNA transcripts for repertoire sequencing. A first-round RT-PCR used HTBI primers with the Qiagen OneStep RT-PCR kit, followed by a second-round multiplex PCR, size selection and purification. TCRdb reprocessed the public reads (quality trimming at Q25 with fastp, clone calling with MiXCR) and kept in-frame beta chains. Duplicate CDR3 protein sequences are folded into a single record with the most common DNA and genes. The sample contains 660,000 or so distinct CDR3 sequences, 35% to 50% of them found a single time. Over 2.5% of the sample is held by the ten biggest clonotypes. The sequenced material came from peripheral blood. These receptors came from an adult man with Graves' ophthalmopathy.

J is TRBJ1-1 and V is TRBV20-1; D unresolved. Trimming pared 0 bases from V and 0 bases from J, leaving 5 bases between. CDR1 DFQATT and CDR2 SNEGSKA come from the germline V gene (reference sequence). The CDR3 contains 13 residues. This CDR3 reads CSARDIMNTEAFF. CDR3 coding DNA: TGCAGTGCTAGAGATATCATGAACACTGAAGCTTTCTTT.

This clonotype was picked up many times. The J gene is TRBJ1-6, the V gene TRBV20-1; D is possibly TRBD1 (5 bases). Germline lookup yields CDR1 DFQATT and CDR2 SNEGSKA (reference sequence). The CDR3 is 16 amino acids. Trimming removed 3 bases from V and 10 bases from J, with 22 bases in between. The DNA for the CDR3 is TGCAGTGCTAGGGGTCGGGGCAGAATAGTTGACTCACCCCTCCACTTT. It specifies CSARGRGRIVDSPLHF.

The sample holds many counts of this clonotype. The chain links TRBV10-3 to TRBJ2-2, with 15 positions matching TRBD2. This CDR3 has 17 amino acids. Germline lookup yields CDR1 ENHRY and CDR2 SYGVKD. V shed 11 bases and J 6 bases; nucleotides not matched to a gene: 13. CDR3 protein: CAAGGLAGGRGPGELFF. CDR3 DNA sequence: TGTGCCGCCGGAGGACTAGCGGGGGGGCGAGGGCCCGGGGAGCTGTTTTTT.

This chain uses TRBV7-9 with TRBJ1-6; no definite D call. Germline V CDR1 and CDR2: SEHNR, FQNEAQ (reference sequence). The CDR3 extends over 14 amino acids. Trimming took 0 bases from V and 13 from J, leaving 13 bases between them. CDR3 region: CASSLATVNQPLHF. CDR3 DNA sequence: TGTGCCAGCAGCTTAGCGACCGTTAATCAGCCCCTCCACTTT.

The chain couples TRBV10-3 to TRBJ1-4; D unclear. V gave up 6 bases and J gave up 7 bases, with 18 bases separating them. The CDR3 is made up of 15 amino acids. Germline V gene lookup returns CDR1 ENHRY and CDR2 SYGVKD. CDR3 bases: TGTGCCATCAGCGACTCAGCGGCCGAAGGTGAAAAACTGTTTTTT. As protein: CAISDSAAEGEKLFF.

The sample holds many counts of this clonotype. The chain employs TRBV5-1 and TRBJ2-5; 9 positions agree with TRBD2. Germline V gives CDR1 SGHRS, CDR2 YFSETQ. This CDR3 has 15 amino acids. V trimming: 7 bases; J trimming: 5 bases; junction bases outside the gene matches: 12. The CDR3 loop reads CASQASGATRETQYF. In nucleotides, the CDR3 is TGCGCCAGCCAAGCTAGCGGGGCTACAAGGGAGACCCAGTACTTC.

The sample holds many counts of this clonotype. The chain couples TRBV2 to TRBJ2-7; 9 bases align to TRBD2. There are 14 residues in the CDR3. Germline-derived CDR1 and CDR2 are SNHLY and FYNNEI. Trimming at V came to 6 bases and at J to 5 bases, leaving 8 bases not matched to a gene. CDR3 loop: CASRGSSGAHEQYF. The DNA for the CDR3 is TGTGCCAGCAGGGGGTCTAGCGGGGCCCACGAGCAGTACTTC.

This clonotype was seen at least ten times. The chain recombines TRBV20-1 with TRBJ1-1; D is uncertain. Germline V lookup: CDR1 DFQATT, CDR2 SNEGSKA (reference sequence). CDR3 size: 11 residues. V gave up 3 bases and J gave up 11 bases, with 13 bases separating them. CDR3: CSASRSSYAFF. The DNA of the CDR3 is TGCAGTGCTAGCCGGTCCTCCTATGCTTTCTTT.

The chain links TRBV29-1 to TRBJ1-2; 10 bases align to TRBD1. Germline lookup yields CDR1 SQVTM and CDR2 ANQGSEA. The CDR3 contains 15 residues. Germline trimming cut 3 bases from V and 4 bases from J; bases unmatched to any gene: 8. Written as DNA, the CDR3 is TGCAGCGTTGATCGGGGACAGGGGTTGCGCTATGGCTACACCTTC. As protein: CSVDRGQGLRYGYTF.

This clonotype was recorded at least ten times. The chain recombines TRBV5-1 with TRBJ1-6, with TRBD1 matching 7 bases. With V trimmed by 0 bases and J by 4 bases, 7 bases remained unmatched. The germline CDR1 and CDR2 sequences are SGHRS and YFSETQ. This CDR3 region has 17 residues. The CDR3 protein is CASSLEVQGGYNSPLHF. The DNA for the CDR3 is TGCGCCAGCAGCTTGGAAGTGCAGGGGGGATATAATTCACCCCTCCACTTT.

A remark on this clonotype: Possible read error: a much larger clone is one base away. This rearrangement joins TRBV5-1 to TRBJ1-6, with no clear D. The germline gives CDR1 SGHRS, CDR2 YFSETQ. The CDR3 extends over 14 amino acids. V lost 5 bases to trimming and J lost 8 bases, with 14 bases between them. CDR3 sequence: CASRAVDMYSPLHF. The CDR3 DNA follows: TGCGCCAGCAGGGCGGTGGATATGTATTCACCCCTCCACTTT.

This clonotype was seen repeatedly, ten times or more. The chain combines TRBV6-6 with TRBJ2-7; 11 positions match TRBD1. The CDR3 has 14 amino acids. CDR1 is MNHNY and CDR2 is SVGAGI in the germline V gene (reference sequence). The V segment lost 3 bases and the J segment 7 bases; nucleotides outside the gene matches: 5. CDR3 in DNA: TGTGCCAGCAGTTATCGGGACAGGGGGGGTGAGCAGTACTTC. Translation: CASSYRDRGGEQYF.

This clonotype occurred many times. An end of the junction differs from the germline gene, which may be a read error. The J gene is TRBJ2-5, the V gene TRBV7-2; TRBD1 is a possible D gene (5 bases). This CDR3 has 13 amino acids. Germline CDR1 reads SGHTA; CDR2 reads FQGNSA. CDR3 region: CASSRDKTARSFF. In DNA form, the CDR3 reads TGTGCCAGCAGCCGCGACAAGACAGCCCGGTCGTTCTTC.

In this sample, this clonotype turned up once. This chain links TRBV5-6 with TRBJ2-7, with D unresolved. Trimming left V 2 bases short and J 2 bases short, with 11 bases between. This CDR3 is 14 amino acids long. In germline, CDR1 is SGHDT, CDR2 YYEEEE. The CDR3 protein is CASSFRARTYEQYF. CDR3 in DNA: TGTGCCAGCAGCTTTCGAGCCCGAACCTACGAGCAGTACTTC. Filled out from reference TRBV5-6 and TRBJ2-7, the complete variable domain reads DAGVTQSPTHLIKTRGQQVTLRCSPKSGHDTVSWYQQALGQGPQFIFQYYEEEERQRGNFPDRFSGHQFPNYSSELNVNALLLGDSALYLCASSFRARTYEQYFGPGTRLTVT.

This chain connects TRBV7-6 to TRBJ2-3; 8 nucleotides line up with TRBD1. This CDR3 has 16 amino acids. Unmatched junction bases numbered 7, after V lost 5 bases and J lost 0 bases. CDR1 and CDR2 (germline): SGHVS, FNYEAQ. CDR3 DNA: TGTGCCAGCAGCCCGCGGGGACAGGCTAGCACAGATACGCAGTATTTT. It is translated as CASSPRGQASTDTQYF.

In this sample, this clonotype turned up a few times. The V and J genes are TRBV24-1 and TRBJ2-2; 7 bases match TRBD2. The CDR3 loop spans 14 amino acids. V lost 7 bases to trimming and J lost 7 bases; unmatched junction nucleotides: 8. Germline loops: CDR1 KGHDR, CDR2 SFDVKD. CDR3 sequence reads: CATRGRAGDGELFF. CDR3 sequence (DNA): TGTGCCACCAGAGGGAGGGCCGGTGACGGGGAGCTGTTTTTT.

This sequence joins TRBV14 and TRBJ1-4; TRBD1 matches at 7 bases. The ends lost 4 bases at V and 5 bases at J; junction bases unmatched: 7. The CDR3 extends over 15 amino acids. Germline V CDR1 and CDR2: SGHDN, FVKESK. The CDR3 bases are TGTGCCAGCAGCCGGACAGGTGCAGTAAATGAAAAACTGTTTTTT. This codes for CASSRTGAVNEKLFF.

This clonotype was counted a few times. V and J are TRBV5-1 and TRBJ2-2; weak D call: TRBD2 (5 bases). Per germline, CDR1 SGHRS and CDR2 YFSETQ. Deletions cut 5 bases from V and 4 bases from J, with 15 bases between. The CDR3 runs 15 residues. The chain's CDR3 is CASSSQISGTGELFF. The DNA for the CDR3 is TGCGCCAGCAGTTCTCAGATAAGCGGCACCGGGGAGCTGTTTTTT.

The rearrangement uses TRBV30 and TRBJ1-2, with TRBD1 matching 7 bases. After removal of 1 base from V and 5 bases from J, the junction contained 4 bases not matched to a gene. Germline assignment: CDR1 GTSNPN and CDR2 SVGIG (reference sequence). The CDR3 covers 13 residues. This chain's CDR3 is CAWSAGQTYGYTF. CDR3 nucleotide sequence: TGTGCCTGGAGTGCGGGACAGACGTATGGCTACACCTTC.